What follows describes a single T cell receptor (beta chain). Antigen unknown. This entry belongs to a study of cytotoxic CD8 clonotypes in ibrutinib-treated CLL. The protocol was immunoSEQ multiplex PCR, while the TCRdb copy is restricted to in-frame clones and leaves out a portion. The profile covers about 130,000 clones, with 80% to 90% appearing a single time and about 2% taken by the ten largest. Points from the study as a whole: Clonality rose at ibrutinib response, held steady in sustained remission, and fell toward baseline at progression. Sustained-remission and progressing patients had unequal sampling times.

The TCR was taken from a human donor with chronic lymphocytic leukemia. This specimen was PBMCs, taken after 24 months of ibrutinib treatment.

CDR3 bases: TGCAGCGTGGGAAGGGTTGGGACAGGGGGCTTGAACACTGAAGCTTTCTTT. Translation: CSVGRVGTGGLNTEAFF. This sequence joins TRBV29-1 and TRBJ1-1; 12 nucleotides match TRBD1. The CDR3 sequence is 17 residues long. Germline V gene lookup returns CDR1 SQVTM and CDR2 ANQGSEA. The trim removed 6 bases at V and 0 bases at J, leaving 11 bases unmatched.